These 24 T cell receptor beta chains came from one sample sequenced in a study of blood T cell repertoires in COVID-19. The data were produced by immunoSEQ multiplex PCR, yet TCRdb's version contains in-frame clones alone and is incomplete. This sample has approximately 250,000 clones; approximately 88% occur once, and the top ten carry roughly a tenth. Sequencing used peripheral blood. The source of these receptors is an older woman with COVID-19, enrolled during active disease.

With respect to this clone: One end of the junction fails to match germline, which may point to a read error. The CDR3 bases are TGTGCCAGCAGCTTACCTAAAGAAAAACTGTTTTTT. It yields the protein CASSLPKEKLFF. The V call is TRBV7-6, the J call TRBJ1-4; no definite D call. CDR3 length equals 12 residues. Germline assignment: CDR1 SGHVS and CDR2 FNYEAQ.

The rearrangement uses TRBV2 and TRBJ1-5; 7 bases match TRBD1. Germline CDR1 and CDR2: SNHLY and FYNNEI. CDR3 length: 13 residues. The junction had 5 bases not matched to a gene; V was cut back by 6 bases and J by 6 bases. Here the CDR3 reads CASRAQGTQPQHF. CDR3 coding DNA: TGTGCCAGCAGGGCACAGGGGACTCAGCCCCAGCATTTT. Supplemented by reference TRBV2 and TRBJ1-5, the full variable domain reads EPEVTQTPSHQVTQMGQEVILRCVPISNHLYFYWYRQILGQKVEFLVSFYNNEISEKSEIFDDQFSVERPDGSNFTLKIRSTKLEDSAMYFCASRAQGTQPQHFGDGTRLSIL.

V gene TRBV29-1 combines with J gene TRBJ1-2; no reliable D call. Germline V gene data show CDR1 as SQVTM and CDR2 as ANQGSEA. The CDR3 totals 12 residues. Trimming removed 6 bases from V and 8 bases from J, with 16 bases in between. CDR3 in amino acids: CSVHEGGVGYTF. The DNA of the CDR3 is TGCAGCGTCCACGAGGGTGGGGTCGGCTACACCTTC. The full variable domain, with the rest looked up from reference TRBV29-1 and TRBJ1-2, is SAVISQKPSRDICQRGTSLTIQCQVDSQVTMMFWYRQQPGQSLTLIATANQGSEATYESGFVIDKFPISRPNLTFSTLTVSNMSPEDSSIYLCSVHEGGVGYTFGSGTRLTVV.

The rearrangement joins TRBV5-1 to TRBJ1-3, with D possibly being TRBD1 (5 bases). The CDR3 is 18 residues long. With 4 bases removed from V and 0 bases from J, the gap between germline ends came to 20 bases. The germline V gene has CDR1 SGHRS and CDR2 YFSETQ. The CDR3 DNA reads as TGCGCCAGCAGCCCGGTGGCAGGGATAGGATACTCTGGAAACACCATATATTTT. Amino acid sequence: CASSPVAGIGYSGNTIYF. The full variable domain, completed using reference TRBV5-1 and TRBJ1-3, is KAGVTQTPRYLIKTRGQQVTLSCSPISGHRSVSWYQQTPGQGLQFLFEYFSETQRNKGNFPGRFSGRQFSNSRSEMNVSTLELGDSALYLCASSPVAGIGYSGNTIYFGEGSWLTVV.

The chain joins TRBV7-9 to TRBJ1-5; D is unclear. V was clipped by 2 bases and J by 6 bases, with 8 bases between them. There are 13 residues in the CDR3. In germline, CDR1 is SEHNR, CDR2 FQNEAQ (reference sequence). CDR3: CASSLHPGQPQHF. The CDR3 nucleotides read TGTGCCAGCAGCTTACACCCAGGTCAGCCCCAGCATTTT.

The chain links TRBV9 to TRBJ1-2, with 9 bases matching TRBD1. The length of the CDR3 is 15 residues. With 0 bases clipped from V and 3 bases from J, the junction kept 3 bases outside the gene matches. Germline CDR1 is SGDLS and CDR2 is YYNGEE. The CDR3 loop reads CASSVAGQGDYGYTF. The CDR3 DNA reads TGTGCCAGCAGCGTAGCGGGACAGGGTGACTATGGCTACACCTTC. Variable domain in full (rest from reference TRBV9 and TRBJ1-2): DSGVTQTPKHLITATGQRVTLRCSPRSGDLSVYWYQQSLDQGLQFLIQYYNGEERAKGNILERFSAQQFPDLHSELNLSSLELGDSALYFCASSVAGQGDYGYTFGSGTRLTVV.

The J gene is TRBJ1-1, the V gene TRBV20-1; no clear D. Deletions cut 5 bases from V and 11 bases from J, with 15 bases between. This CDR3 region has 11 residues. CDR1 is DFQATT and CDR2 is SNEGSKA in the germline V gene (reference sequence). The CDR3 DNA follows: TGCAGTGCTGGTGACGAGGGTGGCGCTTTCTTT. Translating it yields CSAGDEGGAFF.

This CDR3 reads CASSPQTASNYGYTF. As DNA, the CDR3 is TGTGCCAGCAGCCCTCAGACAGCGTCTAACTATGGCTACACCTTC. V gene TRBV7-6 combines with J gene TRBJ1-2; TRBD1 is a possible D gene (5 bases). This CDR3 region has 15 residues. With 5 bases removed from V and 0 bases from J, the gap between germline ends came to 13 bases. Germline V lookup: CDR1 SGHVS, CDR2 FNYEAQ.

The J gene is TRBJ2-7, the V gene TRBV28; tentatively, D is TRBD2 (5 bases). Germline CDR1 MDHEN, CDR2 SYDVKM. The CDR3 spans 14 residues. Trimming removed 5 bases from V and 7 bases from J, with 18 bases in between. The chain's CDR3 is CASSTGSPPGEQYF. In DNA form, the CDR3 reads TGTGCCAGCAGTACCGGGTCCCCCCCGGGGGAGCAGTACTTC.

This chain joins TRBV9 and TRBJ1-6; D is ambiguous. The CDR3 extends over 14 amino acids. The germline V gene has CDR1 SGDLS and CDR2 YYNGEE. V lost 0 bases and J lost 6, with 7 bases in between. The CDR3 is CASSVGRSNSPLHF. The CDR3 coding sequence is TGTGCCAGCAGCGTAGGGAGGAGTAATTCACCCCTCCACTTT.

This clone occurred once. The chain's CDR3 is CATSDVQASNQPQHF. The CDR3 region has the DNA TGTGCCACCAGTGATGTACAGGCTAGCAATCAGCCCCAGCATTTT. The rearrangement links TRBV24-1 to TRBJ1-5; possibly TRBD1 for D (5 bases). The CDR3 is made up of 15 amino acids. Trimming pared 3 bases from V and 0 bases from J, leaving 8 bases between. Germline V gene sequence: CDR1 KGHDR, CDR2 SFDVKD.

J is TRBJ2-3 and V is TRBV28; TRBD1 aligns across 11 bases. Germline trimming cut 4 bases from V and 6 bases from J; bases unmatched to any gene: 9. Germline-derived CDR1 and CDR2 are MDHEN and SYDVKM. This CDR3 contains 16 residues. Written as DNA, the CDR3 is TGTGCCAGCAGTTCCTATGGGACAGGGGGTTCGGATACGCAGTATTTT. This codes for CASSSYGTGGSDTQYF.

V gene TRBV7-2 combines with J gene TRBJ1-1; D may be TRBD1 (6 bases). The germline gives CDR1 SGHTA, CDR2 FQGNSA. This CDR3 has 14 residues. With 6 bases removed from V and 4 bases from J, the gap between germline ends came to 15 bases. As DNA, the CDR3 is TGTGCCAGCAGGGAACAGGGTTTGGGCACTGAAGCTTTCTTT. Translated: CASREQGLGTEAFF.

This chain joins TRBV28 and TRBJ2-7; 12 bases line up with TRBD2. This CDR3 region has 16 residues. Trimming cost V 6 bases and J 4 bases; bases outside gene matches: 10. Germline V gene data show CDR1 as MDHEN and CDR2 as SYDVKM. The CDR3 loop is CASSRTSGTGPYEQYF. The CDR3 DNA reads as TGTGCCAGCAGCCGGACTAGCGGGACAGGGCCATACGAGCAGTACTTC.

V usage is TRBV28 and J usage is TRBJ1-1; D unresolved. Trimming shortened V by 2 bases and J by 11 bases, and 15 bases separated the two germline ends. The CDR3 extends over 13 amino acids. CDR1 MDHEN and CDR2 SYDVKM come from the germline V gene. The CDR3 coding sequence is TGTGCCAGCAGTTTAGCAAGTCCTGAGGAGGCTTTCTTT. Translating it yields CASSLASPEEAFF.

Only one count was recorded for this clone. V gene TRBV6-5 combines with J gene TRBJ1-2; 8 bases map to TRBD1. The CDR3 covers 15 residues. In germline, CDR1 is MNHEY, CDR2 SVGAGI. After removal of 6 bases from V and 4 bases from J, the junction contained 10 bases not matched to a gene. CDR3 protein: CASSPSRDRSYGYTF. CDR3 in DNA: TGTGCCAGCAGCCCCAGCCGGGACAGGAGCTATGGCTACACCTTC.

This clone showed up many times. The CDR3 here is CASSTGHYRRLMNTEAFF. The DNA for the CDR3 is TGTGCCAGCAGCACCGGACATTACCGGCGGCTTATGAACACTGAAGCTTTCTTT. This chain joins TRBV7-2 and TRBJ1-1; perhaps TRBD1 as D (5 bases). The germline V gene encodes CDR1 SGHTA and CDR2 FQGNSA. The CDR3 spans 18 residues. Trimming pared 5 bases from V and 0 bases from J, leaving 22 bases between.

V is TRBV5-4 and J is TRBJ2-7, with D possibly TRBD2 on 6 matching bases. V was pared by 0 bases and J by 6 bases, with 13 bases between. This CDR3 has 14 amino acids. Germline V gene lookup returns CDR1 SGHNT and CDR2 YYREEE (reference sequence). The CDR3 is CASSLDAGRGEQYF. CDR3 in DNA: TGTGCCAGCAGCTTGGATGCGGGGCGGGGCGAGCAGTACTTC.

This clone was recorded only once. The V and J genes are TRBV27 and TRBJ2-4, with TRBD1 matching 7 bases. Germline V gives CDR1 MNHEY, CDR2 SMNVEV (reference sequence). The V gene end was trimmed by 3 bases and the J gene end by 7 bases; junction bases not matched to a gene: 3. The CDR3 runs 13 residues. CDR3 nucleotides: TGTGCCAGCAGTTTCCCGGACAGGAACATTCAGTACTTC. Encoded protein: CASSFPDRNIQYF.

The sample holds one count of this clone. This sequence joins TRBV10-3 and TRBJ1-6; D is undetermined. V was pared by 6 bases and J by 10 bases, with 13 bases between. The CDR3 is 13 residues long. The germline V gene has CDR1 ENHRY and CDR2 SYGVKD. The CDR3 sequence is CAISDGMKSPLHF. The CDR3 bases are TGTGCCATCAGCGACGGGATGAAGTCACCCCTCCACTTT.

V gene TRBV29-1 combines with J gene TRBJ2-3; TRBD2 aligns across 15 bases. V shed 6 bases, J shed 4 bases, and the junction held 5 bases outside the gene matches. The CDR3 covers 15 residues. Germline-derived CDR1 and CDR2 are SQVTM and ANQGSEA. DNA for the CDR3: TGCAGCGTCAACGGACTAGCGGGAGGGTCAGATACGCAGTATTTT. It is translated as CSVNGLAGGSDTQYF.

There are a few counts of this clone. V is TRBV3-1 (or the pseudogene TRBV3-2) and J is TRBJ1-3; possible D gene TRBD1, 5 bases. V was cut by 3 bases and J by 4 bases, with 13 bases left in between. Germline V lookup: CDR1 LGHDT, CDR2 YNNKEL (reference sequence). The CDR3 runs 15 residues. The CDR3: CASSQRQIIGNTIYF. The DNA of the CDR3 is TGTGCCAGCAGCCAGCGACAGATTATAGGAAACACCATATATTTT.

This chain joins TRBV9 and TRBJ2-7; 13 bases are shared with TRBD2. Germline V gene data show CDR1 as SGDLS and CDR2 as YYNGEE. This CDR3 is 15 amino acids long. With V trimmed by 3 bases and J by 2 bases, 2 bases remained unmatched. Here the CDR3 reads CASSEGLAGTYEQYF. The CDR3 region has the DNA TGTGCCAGCAGCGAGGGACTAGCGGGAACCTACGAGCAGTACTTC.

The rearrangement uses TRBV2 and TRBJ1-1; D perhaps matches TRBD1 (5 bases). V dropped 3 bases and J dropped 9 bases, with 11 bases sitting between them. CDR1 SNHLY and CDR2 FYNNEI come from the germline V gene. The CDR3 has 12 residues. Here the CDR3 DNA reads TGTGCCAGCAGTGAGGGGGGGGTTCAAGCTTTCTTT. The encoded protein is CASSEGGVQAFF.